This TCR beta chain was sequenced for a study of control samples from healthy donors and cancer patients. Data came from immunoSEQ multiplex PCR; TCRdb stores just in-frame clones and leaves some out. The table shows about 69,000 clones, with 75% to 90% occurring only once. Germline loops: CDR1 SGHAT, CDR2 FQNNGV. V was clipped by 5 bases and J by 0 bases, with 16 bases between them. The CDR3 spans 17 residues. This sequence originates from a woman in her forties or fifties with lung cancer. The genes are TRBV11-2 and TRBJ2-2, with a weak D call TRBD2 (5 bases). Material: PBMCs. The CDR3 DNA is TGTGCCAGCAGCCACCCCGGGATAGCGCCGAACACCGGGGAGCTGTTTTTT. Its protein is CASSHPGIAPNTGELFF. The full variable domain, its missing parts supplied by reference TRBV11-2 and TRBJ2-2, is EAGVAQSPRYKIIEKRQSVAFWCNPISGHATLYWYQQILGQGPKLLIQFQNNGVVDDSQLPKDRFSAERLKGVDSTLKIQPAKLEDSAVYLCASSHPGIAPNTGELFFGEGSRLTVL.